The 7 T cell receptor beta chains reported below all come from one sample, sequenced in a study of blood T cell repertoires in COVID-19. The assay was immunoSEQ multiplex PCR, and TCRdb's table has in-frame clones only and misses some. The sample contains hundreds of thousands of clones, about 80% of which appear only once. The sequenced sample was peripheral blood. Source of these receptors: a woman aged 80 or older with acute or convalescent COVID-19.

The V gene is TRBV3-1 (or the pseudogene TRBV3-2), the J gene TRBJ1-1; no clear D. CDR1 and CDR2 from the germline V gene are LGHDT and YNNKEL (reference sequence). The CDR3 has 15 amino acids. Trimming pared 4 bases from V and 1 base from J, leaving 13 bases between. The CDR3 sequence is CASSPSWSGNTEAFF. For the CDR3, the DNA is TGTGCCAGCAGCCCCTCTTGGTCGGGGAACACTGAAGCTTTCTTT.

This chain uses TRBV7-2 with TRBJ2-3, with a tentative D call TRBD2 (6 bases). The CDR3 loop spans 16 amino acids. Trimming cost V 4 bases and J 1 base, with 15 bases left between them. Germline CDR1 SGHTA, CDR2 FQGNSA. CDR3 nucleotides: TGTGCCAGCAGCTCTGGGTTCGGGAGAGGCACAGATACGCAGTATTTT. Translation: CASSSGFGRGTDTQYF. The full variable domain, completed using reference TRBV7-2 and TRBJ2-3, is GAGVSQSPSNKVTEKGKDVELRCDPISGHTALYWYRQSLGQGLEFLIYFQGNSAPDKSGLPSDRFSAERTGGSVSTLTIQRTQQEDSAVYLCASSSGFGRGTDTQYFGPGTRLTVL.

This clone has more than one count but fewer than ten. The chain has TRBV7-3 and TRBJ2-7; TRBD2 is a possible D gene (6 bases). V lost 5 bases to trimming and J lost 2 bases, with 16 bases between them. This CDR3 has 15 amino acids. CDR1 is SGHTA and CDR2 is FQGTGA in the germline V gene. In DNA, the CDR3 is TGTGCCAGCAGCACTTCCGGGACTGGAACCTACGAGCAGTACTTC. As protein: CASSTSGTGTYEQYF.

The chain couples TRBV10-3 to TRBJ1-4, with 8 bases fitting TRBD1. The CDR3 is 15 residues long. In germline, CDR1 is ENHRY, CDR2 SYGVKD. The J segment lost 4 bases and the V segment lost 4 bases, leaving 5 bases of the junction unmatched. The DNA for the CDR3 is TGTGCCATCAGTGGGGGGACAGGCTATAATGAAAAACTGTTTTTT. Protein: CAISGGTGYNEKLFF.

This chain joins TRBV7-2 and TRBJ2-1; no reliable D call. CDR1 is SGHTA, CDR2 FQGNSA, per germline. The CDR3 spans 15 residues. The V and J ends lost 5 bases and 2 bases respectively, with 13 bases between them. The CDR3 DNA reads as TGTGCCAGCAGCCCTAGTCTTACGGCCTACAATGAGCAGTTCTTC. It codes for CASSPSLTAYNEQFF. Together with reference TRBV7-2 and TRBJ2-1, the CDR3 gives the full variable domain: GAGVSQSPSNKVTEKGKDVELRCDPISGHTALYWYRQSLGQGLEFLIYFQGNSAPDKSGLPSDRFSAERTGGSVSTLTIQRTQQEDSAVYLCASSPSLTAYNEQFFGPGTRLTVL.

V and J are TRBV15 and TRBJ1-1; TRBD1 matches 8 bases. With 1 base clipped from V and 3 bases from J, the junction kept 4 bases outside the gene matches. This CDR3 contains 15 residues. Germline V gene lookup returns CDR1 LNHNV and CDR2 YYDKDF (reference sequence). The CDR3 sequence: CATSRGTGKDTEAFF. CDR3 bases: TGTGCCACCAGCAGAGGGACAGGGAAGGACACTGAAGCTTTCTTT.

This clone was seen only a few times. The chain carries TRBV5-6 and TRBJ1-4, with TRBD1 matching 11 bases. Germline CDR1 reads SGHDT; CDR2 reads YYEEEE. CDR3 length: 19 residues. V shed 0 bases, J shed 0 bases, and the junction held 7 bases outside the gene matches. The CDR3 DNA reads as TGTGCCAGCAGCTTGGTCCCCGGACAGGGGGCTGCAACTAATGAAAAACTGTTTTTT. It yields the protein CASSLVPGQGAATNEKLFF.